The 21 T cell receptor beta chains presented below share a single source sample, sequenced in a study of cytomegalovirus exposure and HLA in healthy donors. PCR involved 60 Vbeta and 13 Jbeta primers. Sequencing used immunoSEQ multiplex PCR; TCRdb keeps in-frame clones, though not all of them. The top ten clones hold roughly 16% of a sample with tens of thousands of clones, 70% of them seen once. The sequencing input was PBMCs. These receptors originate from a woman aged 45 to 65 in good health and CMV-seropositive.

The J gene is TRBJ2-7, the V gene TRBV10-3; D gene ambiguous. Trimming shortened V by 4 bases and J by 0 bases, and 10 bases separated the two germline ends. CDR3 length: 14 amino acids. Germline V lookup: CDR1 ENHRY, CDR2 SYGVKD. CDR3 sequence: CAISVGVSSYEQYF. The CDR3 region has the DNA TGTGCCATCAGTGTTGGTGTCAGCTCCTACGAGCAGTACTTC.

This clone was seen only once. One junction end does not reproduce the germline sequence, and a read error may be involved. V and J are TRBV18 and TRBJ2-2; no clear D. CDR1 KGHSH and CDR2 LQKENI come from the germline V gene. This CDR3 has 16 residues. The CDR3 region is CAGSPSGGANTGELFF. CDR3 bases: TGTGCCGGCTCACCATCTGGCGGAGCGAACACCGGGGAGCTGTTTTTT.

J is TRBJ2-5 and V is TRBV6-4; D call uncertain. CDR1 and CDR2 (germline): MRHNA, SNTAGT. The V and J ends lost 7 bases and 0 bases respectively, with 6 bases between them. The CDR3 extends over 12 amino acids. The CDR3: CASTLYQETQYF. CDR3 nucleotide sequence: TGTGCCAGCACCTTGTACCAAGAGACCCAGTACTTC.

The rearrangement links TRBV7-3 to TRBJ2-5; tentative D call: TRBD2 (7 bases). This CDR3 is 15 amino acids long. Germline V CDR1 and CDR2: SGHTA, FQGTGA. The germline V and J ends were trimmed by 4 bases and 5 bases, with 17 bases remaining between them. CDR3 residues: CASSSLGGAMETQYF. CDR3 nucleotide sequence: TGTGCCAGCAGCTCTTTGGGGGGGGCCATGGAGACCCAGTACTTC.

The chain's CDR3 is CASSLPSRQEQFF. The CDR3, as DNA: TGTGCCAGCAGCTTACCCAGCCGACAGGAGCAGTTCTTC. The rearrangement links TRBV7-2 to TRBJ2-1; TRBD1 is a possible D gene (5 bases). Looked up from germline, CDR1 is SGHTA and CDR2 is FQGNSA. The ends were cut back, 2 bases at V and 10 bases at J, with 12 bases in the middle. CDR3 length equals 13 residues.

This clone appeared a few times. The chain joins TRBV7-2 to TRBJ2-7; 10 bases match TRBD2. V trimming: 6 bases; J trimming: 6 bases; junction bases outside the gene matches: 8. Germline loops: CDR1 SGHTA, CDR2 FQGNSA. The CDR3 is 14 amino acids. The CDR3: CASRIGASGSEQYF. The CDR3 bases are TGTGCCAGCAGGATAGGGGCTAGCGGGAGCGAGCAGTACTTC. The entire variable domain, with the rest obtained from reference TRBV7-2 and TRBJ2-7, is as follows: GAGVSQSPSNKVTEKGKDVELRCDPISGHTALYWYRQSLGQGLEFLIYFQGNSAPDKSGLPSDRFSAERTGGSVSTLTIQRTQQEDSAVYLCASRIGASGSEQYFGPGTRLTVT.

The chain carries TRBV5-1 and TRBJ2-5, with 7 bases lining up with TRBD2. Matching the DNA end better, TRBJ2-7 makes the J call doubtful. Germline V gene data show CDR1 as SGHRS and CDR2 as YFSETQ. There are 14 residues in the CDR3. The CDR3 nucleotides read TGCGCCAGCACCCAGCAGGGAGGGAGTTACGAGCAGTACTTC. Amino acid sequence: CASTQQGGSYEQYF.

The chain employs TRBV7-2 and TRBJ1-3; D possibly corresponds to TRBD1 (6 bases). The V gene's germline CDR1 is SGHTA and CDR2 FQGNSA. V lost 5 bases and J 4 bases, leaving 12 bases between the germline ends. The CDR3 is 14 residues long. The CDR3 protein is CASSRGGSGNTIYF. The CDR3 coding sequence is TGTGCCAGCAGCCGAGGGGGATCAGGAAACACCATATATTTT.

As to this clone: At one end, the junction sequence differs from germline, possibly due to a read error. The chain is built from TRBV7-9 and TRBJ2-2; 7 nucleotides line up with TRBD1. The CDR3 contains 13 residues. Per the germline V gene, CDR1 is SEHNR and CDR2 is FQNEAQ (reference sequence). CDR3 amino acids: CSSSPQGTGELFF. As DNA, the CDR3 is TGTTCCAGCAGCCCACAGGGGACCGGGGAGCTGTTTTTT.

The chain uses TRBV7-9 and TRBJ2-3; D is unclear. Germline lookup yields CDR1 SEHNR and CDR2 FQNEAQ (reference sequence). Trimming shortened V by 4 bases and J by 2 bases, and 16 bases separated the two germline ends. This CDR3 has 16 residues. The CDR3: CASSSVRDIYTDTQYF. The CDR3 nucleotides are TGTGCCAGCAGCTCGGTCAGAGACATCTACACAGATACGCAGTATTTT.

The chain uses TRBV7-9 and TRBJ2-2, with D unclear. The CDR3 is made up of 14 amino acids. V was trimmed by 1 base and J by 2 bases, leaving 5 bases between them. Germline values: CDR1 SEHNR, CDR2 FQNEAQ (reference sequence). CDR3 sequence reads: CASSLGQNTGELFF. The CDR3 region has the DNA TGTGCCAGCAGCTTAGGACAAAACACCGGGGAGCTGTTTTTT. Using reference TRBV7-9 and TRBJ2-2 for the parts outside the CDR3, the full variable domain is DTGVSQNPRHKITKRGQNVTFRCDPISEHNRLYWYRQTLGQGPEFLTYFQNEAQLEKSRLLSDRFSAERPKGSFSTLEIQRTEQGDSAMYLCASSLGQNTGELFFGEGSRLTVL.

The genes are TRBV19 and TRBJ1-1; D gene unclear. Looked up from germline, CDR1 is LNHDA and CDR2 is SQIVND (reference sequence). This CDR3 has 14 residues. V was clipped by 7 bases and J by 6 bases, with 18 bases between them. CDR3 in DNA: TGTGCCAGTACCCCCAGTTTGTCATCAGCTGAAGCTTTCTTT. Translation: CASTPSLSSAEAFF.

J is TRBJ2-7 and V is TRBV11-2, with D possibly TRBD1 on 6 matching bases. The germline CDR1 and CDR2 sequences are SGHAT and FQNNGV. The V end was cut by 3 bases, the J end by 4 bases, with 10 bases between. The CDR3 runs 13 residues. Here the CDR3 reads CASSLGAEYEQYF. CDR3 in DNA: TGTGCCAGCAGCTTGGGGGCCGAATACGAGCAGTACTTC.

This clone was detected a few times. The rearrangement uses TRBV4-2 and TRBJ1-2; tentative D call: TRBD1 (5 bases). Trimming pared 0 bases from V and 0 bases from J, leaving 8 bases between. The germline V gene has CDR1 LGHNA and CDR2 YNFKEQ. This CDR3 has 15 residues. For the CDR3, the DNA is TGTGCCAGCAGCCAAGATACGGGGGCTAACTATGGCTACACCTTC. This sequence encodes CASSQDTGANYGYTF.

In this sample, this clone turned up once. V gene TRBV5-6 combines with J gene TRBJ2-7; D is possibly TRBD1 (7 bases). The germline V gene has CDR1 SGHDT and CDR2 YYEEEE. The germline V and J ends were trimmed by 0 bases and 2 bases, with 12 bases remaining between them. CDR3 length: 15 residues. This chain's CDR3 is CASSLGQGLTYEQYF. CDR3 DNA sequence: TGTGCCAGCAGCTTGGGACAGGGACTTACCTACGAGCAGTACTTC.

This clone has just one count. Here the CDR3 reads CASSHLAGGPVEQYF. The CDR3 DNA reads TGCGCCAGCAGCCATTTAGCGGGAGGGCCGGTCGAGCAGTACTTC. V usage is TRBV4-1 and J usage is TRBJ2-7; 11 bases line up with TRBD2. Germline-derived CDR1 and CDR2 are MGHRA and YSYEKL. V lost 3 bases and J lost 6; bases outside the gene matches: 7. CDR3 length equals 15 residues.

The rearrangement joins TRBV27 to TRBJ2-3; D is perhaps TRBD2 (5 bases). V was pared by 4 bases and J by 0 bases, with 14 bases between. The CDR3 has 16 amino acids. Germline-derived CDR1 and CDR2 are MNHEY and SMNVEV (reference sequence). Written as DNA, the CDR3 is TGTGCCAGCAGTTCCTTCCGAGCGGAGAGCACAGATACGCAGTATTTT. Protein sequence: CASSSFRAESTDTQYF.

The CDR3 coding sequence is TGTGCCAGCAGCCGGGTTGGGTACAATGAGCAGTTCTTC. Translated, it gives CASSRVGYNEQFF. The V gene is TRBV28, the J gene TRBJ2-1; no definite D call. Germline V gene lookup returns CDR1 MDHEN and CDR2 SYDVKM. The CDR3 sequence is 13 residues long. Deletions cut 6 bases from V and 4 bases from J, with 10 bases between.

This chain connects TRBV30 to TRBJ1-5; 9 positions match TRBD1. This CDR3 is 13 amino acids long. Germline CDR1 and CDR2: GTSNPN and SVGIG (reference sequence). V gave up 2 bases and J gave up 6 bases; unmatched junction bases: 2. DNA of the CDR3: TGTGCCTGGAGTACAGGGGGCCCTCAGCCCCAGCATTTT. Its translation is CAWSTGGPQPQHF.

This clone was seen a few times. The rearrangement uses TRBV4-2 and TRBJ2-1, with D perhaps TRBD2 (5 bases). Germline values: CDR1 LGHNA, CDR2 YNFKEQ. The CDR3 is 15 residues long. Trimming stripped 5 bases from V and 2 bases from J, with 13 bases between. The CDR3 region is CASSGPSGTYNEQFF. CDR3 nucleotide sequence: TGTGCCAGCAGCGGGCCGAGCGGTACCTACAATGAGCAGTTCTTC.

Remarks on this clone: At one end the junction does not follow the germline gene, possibly because of a read error. The chain has TRBV6-1 and TRBJ1-5; 8 bases match TRBD1. Germline assignment: CDR1 MNHNS and CDR2 SASEGT. The CDR3 runs to 14 residues. DNA for the CDR3: TGTGCCGGCAGTCAGGGGGCTGTTAGTCAGCCCCAGCATTTT. It specifies CAGSQGAVSQPQHF.